A single sample is the source of the 29 T cell receptor beta chains below, sequenced in a study of T cell repertoires in cytomegalovirus infection. One entry per CDR3 protein, called by TCRdb with MiXCR from the reads. The sample shows a few hundred thousand distinct CDR3 sequences, roughly 22% of them seen only once. The sequenced material came from CD8+ T cells from PBMCs. The receptors derive from a human donor in good health (CMV status not recorded). Some clones in this sample may be carry-over from other donors' samples.

This clonotype was counted ten times or more. The chain recombines TRBV7-9 with TRBJ2-7; no definite D call. V was shortened by 5 bases and J by 4 bases, with 9 bases between the two germline ends. CDR3 length: 12 amino acids. Germline V gene lookup returns CDR1 SEHNR and CDR2 FQNEAQ (reference sequence). The CDR3 DNA follows: TGTGCCAGCAGCCCCGGTGCGTACGAGCAGTACTTC. It specifies CASSPGAYEQYF.

This sequence joins TRBV19 and TRBJ1-3, with TRBD1 matching over 9 bases. CDR3 length equals 16 residues. Looked up from germline, CDR1 is LNHDA and CDR2 is SQIVND (reference sequence). Trimming cost V 7 bases and J 0 bases; bases outside gene matches: 7. CDR3 nucleotide sequence: TGTGCCAGTACCCCCGGACAGGGGTACTCTGGAAACACCATATATTTT. This sequence encodes CASTPGQGYSGNTIYF.

This clonotype was picked up one time. This rearrangement joins TRBV6-6 to TRBJ2-7; a possible D gene is TRBD1 (5 bases). Germline-derived CDR1 and CDR2 are MNHNY and SVGAGI (reference sequence). Trimming cost V 7 bases and J 5 bases, with 15 bases left between them. This CDR3 is 13 amino acids long. The CDR3 loop is CASMKTGIHEQYF. CDR3 bases: TGTGCCAGCATGAAAACAGGAATCCACGAGCAGTACTTC.

In this sample, this clonotype turned up a few times. The gene calls are TRBV12-3 or TRBV12-4 and TRBJ2-1; 12 bases fit TRBD2. The CDR3 loop spans 16 amino acids. V shed 3 bases and J 8 bases; nucleotides not matched to a gene: 8. CDR3 nucleotides: TGTGCCAGCAGTTTGACTAGCGGGGGAGCAGGGGATGAGCAGTTCTTC. Protein product: CASSLTSGGAGDEQFF.

The V gene is TRBV5-4, the J gene TRBJ1-2; 7 bases agree with TRBD1. CDR3 length: 14 amino acids. From germline, CDR1 is SGHNT and CDR2 YYREEE (reference sequence). J lost 7 bases, V lost 2 bases, and 8 bases had no gene match. The CDR3 loop is CASSFGGQPIGYTF. CDR3 nucleotides: TGTGCCAGCAGCTTTGGGGGACAGCCTATTGGCTACACCTTC.

This sequence joins TRBV20-1 and TRBJ1-5, with D unclear. V was trimmed by 0 bases and J by 4 bases, leaving 13 bases between them. The CDR3 contains 15 residues. Germline lookup yields CDR1 DFQATT and CDR2 SNEGSKA (reference sequence). CDR3 protein: CSARDYGGKNQPQHF. The CDR3 coding sequence is TGCAGTGCTAGAGATTACGGAGGAAAAAATCAGCCCCAGCATTTT.

V is TRBV19 and J is TRBJ1-1, with D tentatively TRBD1 (5 bases). This CDR3 is 14 amino acids long. CDR1 LNHDA and CDR2 SQIVND come from the germline V gene (reference sequence). V was clipped by 5 bases and J by 5 bases, with 15 bases between them. This CDR3 reads CASSLQGRGTEAFF. In DNA, the CDR3 is TGTGCCAGTAGTCTCCAGGGCCGGGGGACTGAAGCTTTCTTT.

CDR3: CASSPLGVENWRETQYF. The CDR3 DNA sequence: TGTGCCAGCAGTCCCCTCGGAGTAGAGAACTGGCGCGAGACCCAGTACTTC. V usage is TRBV6-5 and J usage is TRBJ2-5; D unclear. Germline-derived CDR1 and CDR2 are MNHEY and SVGAGI. Trimming cost V 5 bases and J 5 bases, with 24 bases left between them. The CDR3 runs 17 residues.

This clonotype was seen only a few times. The V gene is TRBV12-3 or TRBV12-4, the J gene TRBJ2-3; 8 bases map to TRBD2. J lost 5 bases, V lost 7 bases, and 14 bases had no gene match. The CDR3 is 16 residues long. The CDR3, as DNA: TGTGCCAGCACCCCGGAGGGCGCGGGGGGCCTAGATACGCAGTATTTT. Amino acids: CASTPEGAGGLDTQYF.

The genes are TRBV20-1 and TRBJ1-6, with TRBD1 matching 11 bases. Germline trimming cut 6 bases from V and 8 bases from J; bases unmatched to any gene: 6. CDR3 size: 14 residues. The germline gives CDR1 DFQATT, CDR2 SNEGSKA (reference sequence). The CDR3 bases are TGCAGTGCCCCGGGACAGGGGGACTATTCACCCCTCCACTTT. Translation gives CSAPGQGDYSPLHF.

The genes are TRBV2 and TRBJ2-1; 9 nucleotides match TRBD2. The CDR3 runs 16 residues. Germline lookup yields CDR1 SNHLY and CDR2 FYNNEI. The V segment lost 10 bases and the J segment 3 bases; nucleotides outside the gene matches: 13. The CDR3 loop reads CATVRSETSGYNEQFF. The CDR3 nucleotides are TGTGCCACCGTACGCTCAGAGACTAGCGGCTACAATGAGCAGTTCTTC.

This rearrangement joins TRBV29-1 to TRBJ2-7; TRBD1 or TRBD2 may be the D gene (5 bases each). Trimming stripped 4 bases from V and 7 bases from J, with 14 bases between. The length of the CDR3 is 12 residues. Germline CDR1 SQVTM, CDR2 ANQGSEA. CDR3 in DNA: TGCAGCGTTGGGACGGGGACCTGGGAGCAGTACTTC. This gives the protein CSVGTGTWEQYF.

The chain carries TRBV28 and TRBJ1-2; 9 bases line up with TRBD1. Germline assignment: CDR1 MDHEN and CDR2 SYDVKM. With V trimmed by 6 bases and J by 8 bases, 7 bases remained unmatched. This CDR3 region has 13 residues. The CDR3 bases are TGTGCCAGCAGGTCACAGGGGGCGCAGGGCTACACCTTC. Translated: CASRSQGAQGYTF.

The genes are TRBV12-3 or TRBV12-4 and TRBJ1-5; TRBD1 aligns across 7 bases. V was clipped by 3 bases and J by 7 bases; unmatched bases: 6. CDR3 size: 14 residues. In DNA, the CDR3 is TGTGCCAGCAGTTTTGACAGGGAGGACCAGCCCCAGCATTTT. This gives the protein CASSFDREDQPQHF.

This chain joins TRBV28 and TRBJ2-3; D is possibly TRBD1 or TRBD2 (5 bases each). The CDR3 has 14 residues. Germline lookup yields CDR1 MDHEN and CDR2 SYDVKM. Trimming shortened V by 8 bases and J by 2 bases, and 14 bases separated the two germline ends. The CDR3 DNA follows: TGTGCCAGCGGAAGGGACGCATCCACAGATACGCAGTATTTT. Amino acids: CASGRDASTDTQYF.

This clonotype was picked up a small number of times. This rearrangement joins TRBV6-5 to TRBJ2-7; 8 bases fit TRBD1. CDR1 MNHEY and CDR2 SVGAGI come from the germline V gene. V lost 6 bases, J lost 2 bases, and 6 bases stayed unmatched. The CDR3 sequence is 14 residues long. DNA for the CDR3: TGTGCCAGCAGGACCGGGACAGGAGCCTACGAGCAGTACTTC. Protein sequence: CASRTGTGAYEQYF.

The chain links TRBV3-1 to TRBJ2-2; either TRBD1 or TRBD2 may supply D (5 bases each). Per the germline V gene, CDR1 is LGHDT and CDR2 is YNNKEL (reference sequence). The CDR3 sequence is 16 residues long. The V gene lost 0 bases and the J gene lost 3 bases, with 11 bases spanning the gap. CDR3 residues: CASSQESVGDTGELFF. CDR3 DNA: TGTGCCAGCAGCCAAGAGTCCGTGGGGGACACCGGGGAGCTGTTTTTT.

This clonotype was counted many times. This chain uses TRBV28 with TRBJ2-3; D is ambiguous. CDR3 length: 14 residues. Trimming pared 4 bases from V and 1 base from J, leaving 9 bases between. The germline V gene encodes CDR1 MDHEN and CDR2 SYDVKM. CDR3 sequence reads: CASSSSAGTDTQYF. For the CDR3, the DNA is TGTGCCAGCAGTTCCTCGGCCGGCACAGATACGCAGTATTTT.

The chain recombines TRBV15 with TRBJ2-3; D unclear. The germline gives CDR1 LNHNV, CDR2 YYDKDF (reference sequence). V was cut by 1 base and J by 5 bases, with 7 bases left in between. The CDR3 is 13 residues long. CDR3 in amino acids: CATSRVSVDTQYF. CDR3 DNA sequence: TGTGCCACCAGCAGAGTCTCCGTAGATACGCAGTATTTT.

This chain uses TRBV10-3 with TRBJ2-7; possible D gene TRBD1, 6 bases. From germline, CDR1 is ENHRY and CDR2 SYGVKD. V lost 0 bases, J lost 6 bases, and 15 bases lay in between. This CDR3 spans 15 amino acids. CDR3 protein: CAISESAGEASEQYF. In DNA, the CDR3 is TGTGCCATCAGTGAGTCCGCAGGGGAAGCATCCGAGCAGTACTTC.

The gene calls are TRBV7-9 and TRBJ1-4; D remains ambiguous. V was cut by 6 bases and J by 5 bases, with 10 bases left in between. The CDR3 has 13 residues. Germline CDR1 SEHNR, CDR2 FQNEAQ (reference sequence). The CDR3 DNA reads as TGTGCCAGCAGTCCCAGGATAAATGAAAAACTGTTTTTT. It yields the protein CASSPRINEKLFF.

The chain recombines TRBV6-5 with TRBJ2-7, with 7 bases matching TRBD1. CDR3 length: 14 amino acids. CDR1 and CDR2 (germline): MNHEY, SVGAGI. V shed 7 bases and J 1 base; nucleotides not matched to a gene: 7. CDR3 DNA sequence: TGTGCCAGCACTAATAGGGGACAGTCCTACGAGCAGTACTTC. Its translation is CASTNRGQSYEQYF.

In its sample, this clonotype was seen a few times. The rearrangement uses TRBV24-1 and TRBJ2-7; the D is unclear. Germline values: CDR1 KGHDR, CDR2 SFDVKD. The CDR3 totals 15 residues. V lost 4 bases and J lost 3, with 15 bases in between. The CDR3 spells CATSDTGSLSYEQYF. Written as DNA, the CDR3 is TGTGCCACCAGTGACACCGGGTCTTTAAGCTACGAGCAGTACTTC.

The CDR3 spells CASSDPTGLDTEAFF. CDR3 DNA: TGTGCCAGCAGTGACCCCACCGGTCTTGACACTGAAGCTTTCTTT. The chain is built from TRBV6-1 and TRBJ1-1; the D is unclear. The CDR3 has 15 residues. With 3 bases removed from V and 3 bases from J, the gap between germline ends came to 14 bases. Germline assignment: CDR1 MNHNS and CDR2 SASEGT.

The chain employs TRBV29-1 and TRBJ2-1; 7 bases map to TRBD1. From germline, CDR1 is SQVTM and CDR2 ANQGSEA. Trimming removed 1 base from V and 1 base from J; junction bases left unmatched: 4. The CDR3 spans 15 residues. The CDR3 here is CSVEGTGPSYNEQFF. For the CDR3, the DNA is TGCAGCGTTGAAGGGACAGGACCTTCCTACAATGAGCAGTTCTTC.

At least ten counts were recorded for this clonotype. This chain links TRBV7-2 with TRBJ1-2, with 7 bases aligning to TRBD1. V lost 5 bases, J lost 4 bases, and 4 bases stayed unmatched. Germline assignment: CDR1 SGHTA and CDR2 FQGNSA. This CDR3 comprises 13 residues. The CDR3, as DNA: TGTGCCAGCAGCCGGGGACAGCTCTATGGCTACACCTTC. Protein sequence: CASSRGQLYGYTF.

This clonotype was detected many times. The chain employs TRBV7-6 and TRBJ2-1, with 8 bases that match TRBD1. The length of the CDR3 is 16 residues. J gave up 8 bases and V 0 bases, and 9 bases lay outside the gene matches. Germline V gives CDR1 SGHVS, CDR2 FNYEAQ. The CDR3 here is CASSLAQGTGWDEQFF. The CDR3 DNA sequence: TGTGCCAGCAGCTTAGCGCAGGGGACAGGTTGGGATGAGCAGTTCTTC.

This clonotype was observed at least ten times. The gene calls are TRBV28 and TRBJ1-1; no firm D call. Germline loops: CDR1 MDHEN, CDR2 SYDVKM. This CDR3 is 13 amino acids long. The V end was cut by 4 bases, the J end by 2 bases, with 8 bases between. DNA for the CDR3: TGTGCCAGCAGTTATCTGGGAAACACTGAAGCTTTCTTT. It specifies CASSYLGNTEAFF.

This clonotype has only a few counts. The chain recombines TRBV6-2 or TRBV6-3 with TRBJ2-7, with a weak D call TRBD2 (5 bases). Germline V gene sequence: CDR1 MNHEY, CDR2 SVGEGT. The CDR3 is made up of 14 amino acids. Trimming left V 2 bases short and J 0 bases short, with 8 bases between. CDR3 in DNA: TGTGCCAGCAGTTACGAGGGCGGCTCCTACGAGCAGTACTTC. Amino acids: CASSYEGGSYEQYF.